This entry lists 12 T cell receptor beta chains sequenced from one sample in a study of human T cells and chemical hapten exposure. From the RACE reads, TCRdb called clonotypes with MiXCR, one entry per CDR3 protein. The top ten clones hold approximately 2.5% of a sample with about 120,000 distinct CDR3 sequences, approximately 11% of them seen once. Time point in this sample: patch test 3, about 24 weeks after DPC sensitization. Treatment specified: therapeutic diphenylcyclopropenone sensitization with weekly scalp DPC. This material consisted of whole blood, taken in connection with sensitization to the hapten diphenylcyclopropenone (DPC). These TCRs come from a woman between 50 and 59 years old with alopecia areata. Some clones in this sample may be carry-over from other donors' samples.

This rearrangement joins TRBV7-9 to TRBJ1-3; D might be TRBD1 (6 bases). Germline V gene data show CDR1 as SEHNR and CDR2 as FQNEAQ (reference sequence). Trimming removed 0 bases from V and 1 base from J, with 10 bases in between. CDR3 length equals 16 residues. The CDR3 DNA reads TGTGCCAGCAGCTTAGCGCAGGGGAGATCTGGAAACACCATATATTTT. It translates to CASSLAQGRSGNTIYF. The whole variable domain, remainder taken from reference TRBV7-9 and TRBJ1-3, is DTGVSQNPRHKITKRGQNVTFRCDPISEHNRLYWYRQTLGQGPEFLTYFQNEAQLEKSRLLSDRFSAERPKGSFSTLEIQRTEQGDSAMYLCASSLAQGRSGNTIYFGEGSWLTVV.

This rearrangement joins TRBV24-1 to TRBJ2-2; TRBD2 is a possible D gene (5 bases). The CDR3 sequence is 14 residues long. V was cut by 7 bases and J by 0 bases, with 8 bases left in between. Germline V gene sequence: CDR1 KGHDR, CDR2 SFDVKD. The chain's CDR3 is CATRDWTNTGELFF. CDR3 DNA sequence: TGTGCCACCAGGGACTGGACGAACACCGGGGAGCTGTTTTTT.

V usage is TRBV2 and J usage is TRBJ1-1; D may be TRBD1 (5 bases). Trimming removed 7 bases at V and 10 bases at J, with 16 bases between. This CDR3 region has 12 residues. From germline, CDR1 is SNHLY and CDR2 FYNNEI. The CDR3 bases are TGTGCCAGCACCCCCCCCGGGGGGGGAGCTTTCTTT. Translated, it gives CASTPPGGGAFF.

This clonotype has only a few counts. The J gene is TRBJ2-3, the V gene TRBV4-1; the match to TRBD2 covers 8 bases. The CDR3 has 15 residues. The J segment lost 1 base and the V segment lost 2 bases, leaving 2 bases of the junction unmatched. CDR1 is MGHRA, CDR2 YSYEKL, per germline. Here the CDR3 reads CASSQLTSGTDTQYF. CDR3 DNA sequence: TGCGCCAGCAGCCAACTGACTAGCGGCACAGATACGCAGTATTTT.

The chain's CDR3 is CSGVSGTDKQTDTQYF. The CDR3 nucleotides are TGCAGCGGCGTTAGCGGGACCGATAAACAAACAGATACGCAGTATTTT. This chain uses TRBV29-1 with TRBJ2-3; 8 bases are a match to TRBD2. Per the germline V gene, CDR1 is SQVTM and CDR2 is ANQGSEA. Losses at the gene ends were 7 bases for V and 3 bases for J; bases not matched to a gene: 15. CDR3 size: 16 residues.

This clonotype was counted between two and nine times. The chain joins TRBV18 to TRBJ2-6, with D unclear. The CDR3 totals 15 residues. CDR1 and CDR2 (germline): KGHSH, LQKENI. Trimming left V 2 bases short and J 0 bases short, with 5 bases between. The CDR3 coding sequence is TGTGCCAGCTCACCATGGGGCTCTGGGGCCAACGTCCTGACTTTC. Protein: CASSPWGSGANVLTF.

This clonotype was counted between two and nine times. The chain has TRBV5-1 and TRBJ2-3; D might be TRBD1 (6 bases). V was pared by 1 base and J by 2 bases, with 11 bases between. The CDR3 is 15 residues long. Germline V gives CDR1 SGHRS, CDR2 YFSETQ. For the CDR3, the DNA is TGCGCCAGCAGCTTGTGGGGGCTCTACACAGATACGCAGTATTTT. As protein: CASSLWGLYTDTQYF.

This clonotype was counted a few times. CDR3 amino acids: CASSRVEGRSEFSSSYNSPLHF. CDR3 bases: TGTGCCAGCAGTCGGGTGGAGGGGCGGTCGGAGTTTTCCAGCTCCTATAATTCACCCCTCCACTTT. V and J are TRBV6-6 and TRBJ1-6; D perhaps matches TRBD1 (5 bases). CDR1 and CDR2 (germline): MNHNY, SVGAGI (reference sequence). Trimming removed 5 bases at V and 0 bases at J, with 29 bases between. The CDR3 has 22 residues.

The chain recombines TRBV29-1 with TRBJ2-3; 10 bases are shared with TRBD2. With V trimmed by 6 bases and J by 2 bases, 2 bases remained unmatched. The CDR3 spans 13 residues. Germline V gene data show CDR1 as SQVTM and CDR2 as ANQGSEA. The CDR3, as DNA: TGCAGCGTCCTAGCGGGAGTCACAGATACGCAGTATTTT. Amino acids: CSVLAGVTDTQYF.

This clonotype was observed a handful of times. The chain carries TRBV7-9 and TRBJ2-7; a weak D match, TRBD1 (5 bases). Trimming stripped 7 bases from V and 2 bases from J, with 30 bases between. Germline CDR1 and CDR2: SEHNR and FQNEAQ (reference sequence). The CDR3 is made up of 19 amino acids. CDR3 DNA: TGTGCCAGCAACCCAGGGCCCCTCCTTGGACACGAAGCAGCCTACGAGCAGTACTTC. It is translated as CASNPGPLLGHEAAYEQYF.

J is TRBJ1-1 and V is TRBV9; 10 bases line up with TRBD1. Germline-derived CDR1 and CDR2 are SGDLS and YYNGEE. The CDR3 runs 14 residues. The J segment lost 5 bases and the V segment lost 0 bases, leaving 1 base of the junction unmatched. In nucleotides, the CDR3 is TGTGCCAGCAGCGTAGGGGACAGGGGTACTGAAGCTTTCTTT. Its protein product is CASSVGDRGTEAFF.

The table lists this clonotype with a few counts. The CDR3 DNA sequence: TGTGCCAGCAGCCGGGACAGTCTTAATTCACCCCTCCACTTT. Protein sequence: CASSRDSLNSPLHF. The gene calls are TRBV4-2 and TRBJ1-6; 7 bases match TRBD1. V trimming: 4 bases; J trimming: 6 bases; junction bases outside the gene matches: 3. This CDR3 has 14 residues. Germline CDR1 reads LGHNA; CDR2 reads YNFKEQ.